This T cell receptor beta chain is drawn from a study of shared clonotypes between healthy human individuals. Study context: CD4 naive cells filled three plates per donor, CD4 memory three, CD8 naive two and CD8 memory one.

V was clipped by 7 bases and J by 1 base; unmatched bases: 8. This CDR3 has 15 amino acids. Germline CDR1 and CDR2: SGHNT and YYREEE (reference sequence). Details on this clone: The antigen remains undetermined.

Participating donors were healthy, HIV-negative adults free of recent acute infections or vaccinations. Study-level points and caveats: Only blood underwent sampling, and tissue repertoires likely differ.

This table comes from immunoSEQ multiplex PCR, and its TCRdb copy is limited to in-frame clones, with some not included. The data contain over 2 million clones, roughly 90% of them seen just once; the ten biggest clones take up roughly 0.34%. The chain couples TRBV5-4 to TRBJ2-1; 7 bases are a match to TRBD2. This clonotype was obtained from a man between 18 and 29 years old in good health. Some clones in this sample may be carry-over from other donors' samples. Sequencing was carried out using naive CD4+ T cells from PBMCs. This sample's subset: CD45RA+ positively selected. CDR3 residues: CASCIAGRSYNEQFF. CDR3 nucleotides: TGTGCCAGCTGTATAGCGGGTAGGTCCTACAATGAGCAGTTCTTC.